The 20 T cell receptor beta chains below all came from one sample that was sequenced in a study of T cells in Graves' hyperthyroidism and ophthalmopathy. There were TCR beta CDR3 regions amplified from RNA transcripts. During a first-round RT-PCR of the TCR CDR3, the HTBI primer set was used. TCRdb independently ran MiXCR on the multiplex PCR reads; one entry per CDR3 protein. The sample shows about half a million distinct CDR3 sequences, under 25% of them seen only once. Material for sequencing was blood. These receptors were obtained from a man aged 18 to 30 with Graves' hyperthyroidism.

This clonotype was recorded many times. This chain uses TRBV11-2 with TRBJ2-7; D is tentatively TRBD1 or TRBD2 (6 bases each). In germline, CDR1 is SGHAT, CDR2 FQNNGV. Trimming removed 6 bases at V and 7 bases at J, with 16 bases between. The CDR3 has 13 amino acids. CDR3 DNA sequence: TGTGCCAGCAGTTTTACAGGGACTCGGGAGCAGTACTTC. Amino acid sequence: CASSFTGTREQYF.

This clonotype was counted a few times. The chain recombines TRBV27 with TRBJ2-5; no firm D call. This CDR3 contains 14 residues. V was pared by 6 bases and J by 4 bases, with 15 bases between. In germline, CDR1 is MNHEY, CDR2 SMNVEV (reference sequence). DNA for the CDR3: TGTGCCAGCAGCCCAGACCCTCGCGGAGAGACCCAGTACTTC. It encodes CASSPDPRGETQYF.

This clonotype has a count of ten or more. This chain joins TRBV19 and TRBJ2-7, with 9 bases fitting TRBD2. This CDR3 has 14 residues. The germline gives CDR1 LNHDA, CDR2 SQIVND (reference sequence). The V and J ends lost 6 bases and 3 bases, in that order; junction bases with no gene match: 6. The CDR3 sequence: CASRPIAGDYEQYF. The CDR3 nucleotides are TGTGCCAGTAGGCCGATAGCGGGGGACTACGAGCAGTACTTC.

This clonotype was recorded at least ten times. This chain joins TRBV11-2 and TRBJ2-7; 8 nucleotides match TRBD2. CDR1 is SGHAT, CDR2 FQNNGV, per germline. The CDR3 runs 20 residues. V was pared by 0 bases and J by 4 bases, with 20 bases of the junction left unmatched. In DNA, the CDR3 is TGTGCCAGCAGCTTAGAACGAGTGAAGTCGGCGGGGGGATTGGGATACGAGCAGTACTTC. Translation gives CASSLERVKSAGGLGYEQYF.

Many counts were recorded for this clonotype. This chain uses TRBV6-5 with TRBJ1-2; a weak D match, TRBD1 (6 bases). The CDR3 has 16 amino acids. The ends were cut back, 5 bases at V and 4 bases at J, with 20 bases in the middle. Germline CDR1 MNHEY, CDR2 SVGAGI. The CDR3 region is CASSTAAGVLGYGYTF. For the CDR3, the DNA is TGTGCCAGCAGTACTGCGGCAGGGGTATTGGGCTATGGCTACACCTTC.

This clonotype was recorded at least ten times. V is TRBV12-3 or TRBV12-4 and J is TRBJ2-7; D is unclear. V lost 2 bases, J lost 6 bases, and 14 bases lay in between. The CDR3 loop spans 14 amino acids. The CDR3 nucleotides are TGTGCCAGCAGTTTAAATCGGCCGCCGGGCGAGCAGTACTTC. This codes for CASSLNRPPGEQYF.

This clonotype was detected ten times or more. V is TRBV2 and J is TRBJ1-2; D may be TRBD1 (5 bases). V was cut by 5 bases and J by 3 bases, with 13 bases left in between. The CDR3 extends over 14 amino acids. Germline loops: CDR1 SNHLY, CDR2 FYNNEI. CDR3 loop: CASSPTGTHYGYTF. Written as DNA, the CDR3 is TGTGCCAGCAGTCCTACCGGGACCCACTATGGCTACACCTTC.

This clonotype was seen a few times. The V call is TRBV28, the J call TRBJ1-6; TRBD1 is a possible D gene (6 bases). V was pared by 8 bases and J by 10 bases, with 15 bases between. CDR1 is MDHEN, CDR2 SYDVKM, per germline. There are 13 residues in the CDR3. The CDR3 loop is CASSWAGGSPLHF. The CDR3 nucleotides read TGTGCCAGCTCCTGGGCCGGGGGCTCACCCCTCCACTTT. The full variable domain, its missing parts supplied by reference TRBV28 and TRBJ1-6, is DVKVTQSSRYLVKRTGEKVFLECVQDMDHENMFWYRQDPGLGLRLIYFSYDVKMKEKGDIPEGYSVSREKKERFSLILESASTNQTSMYLCASSWAGGSPLHFGNGTRLTVT.

There are a few counts of this clonotype. The chain is built from TRBV30 and TRBJ2-2; D remains unclear. The germline CDR1 and CDR2 sequences are GTSNPN and SVGIG (reference sequence). This CDR3 contains 13 residues. V was cut by 3 bases and J by 5 bases, with 10 bases left in between. CDR3 amino acids: CAWRTEWTGELFF. The DNA of the CDR3 is TGTGCCTGGAGGACTGAATGGACCGGGGAGCTGTTTTTT.

The rearrangement uses TRBV12-3 or TRBV12-4 and TRBJ1-1, with TRBD1 as a possible D gene (6 bases). CDR3 length equals 14 residues. Deletions cut 3 bases from V and 3 bases from J, with 11 bases between. CDR3 sequence: CASSLRGDYTEAFF. Here the CDR3 DNA reads TGTGCCAGCAGTTTGAGGGGGGACTACACTGAAGCTTTCTTT.

This clonotype was counted many times. The chain combines TRBV10-3 with TRBJ2-7; D might be TRBD2 (6 bases). The germline V gene has CDR1 ENHRY and CDR2 SYGVKD. V lost 6 bases, J lost 2 bases, and 14 bases lay in between. The CDR3 spans 14 residues. CDR3 coding DNA: TGTGCCATCAGCCCTTCCGGACTACCCTACGAGCAGTACTTC. This codes for CAISPSGLPYEQYF.

This clonotype was found many times. This chain connects TRBV30 to TRBJ1-2, with 11 bases matching TRBD1. Germline CDR1 is GTSNPN and CDR2 is SVGIG (reference sequence). J was trimmed by 6 bases and V by 4 bases; bases with no gene match: 4. The CDR3 is 13 amino acids. CDR3 protein: CAWTRTGGHGYTF. In nucleotides, the CDR3 is TGTGCCTGGACTCGGACAGGGGGCCATGGCTACACCTTC.

At least ten counts were recorded for this clonotype. The V call is TRBV7-8, the J call TRBJ2-5; no clear D gene. CDR1 and CDR2 (germline): SGHVS, FQNEAQ. The CDR3 is made up of 11 amino acids. With 0 bases removed from V and 4 bases from J, the gap between germline ends came to 0 bases. CDR3 nucleotides: TGTGCCAGCAGCTTAGCAGAGACCCAGTACTTC. Residues: CASSLAETQYF.

This clonotype was recorded many times. This chain uses TRBV12-3 or TRBV12-4 with TRBJ1-5; maybe TRBD1 (6 bases). The CDR3 sequence is 14 residues long. Trimming took 6 bases from V and 5 from J, leaving 14 bases between them. CDR3 loop: CASSPTGSDQPQHF. The CDR3 bases are TGTGCCAGCAGCCCGACAGGTTCTGATCAGCCCCAGCATTTT.

This clonotype was found a few times. The DNA of the CDR3 is TGCGCCAGCAGCTCTCAGGCCGCGGGGACAAGAGGCGCCGGGGAGCTGTTTTTT. Translation: CASSSQAAGTRGAGELFF. The gene calls are TRBV5-1 and TRBJ2-2; TRBD1 or TRBD2 may be the D gene (6 bases each). This CDR3 contains 18 residues. V lost 3 bases to trimming and J lost 6 bases, with 24 bases between them. CDR1 and CDR2 (germline): SGHRS, YFSETQ.

This clonotype was seen a few times. V gene TRBV14 combines with J gene TRBJ2-7; D is uncertain. CDR1 is SGHDN, CDR2 FVKESK, per germline. The CDR3 runs 13 residues. V gave up 5 bases and J gave up 2 bases, with 10 bases separating them. The CDR3 bases are TGTGCCAGCAGCGAATACCTCACCTACGAGCAGTACTTC. Translated, it gives CASSEYLTYEQYF.

This clonotype was seen repeatedly, ten times or more. The chain carries TRBV6-1 and TRBJ2-7; D is perhaps TRBD1 (5 bases). CDR1 is MNHNS, CDR2 SASEGT, per germline. Trimming took 6 bases from V and 2 from J, leaving 14 bases between them. The CDR3 loop spans 14 amino acids. The DNA for the CDR3 is TGTGCCAGCAGCCCACCTAGACAGCCCTACGAGCAGTACTTC. It encodes CASSPPRQPYEQYF.

This clonotype was recorded at least ten times. The chain has TRBV2 and TRBJ1-2, with 7 bases identical to TRBD1. The trim removed 9 bases at V and 4 bases at J, leaving 14 bases unmatched. The CDR3 extends over 15 amino acids. The germline V gene encodes CDR1 SNHLY and CDR2 FYNNEI. The CDR3 spells CARENISGGAYGYTF. The DNA of the CDR3 is TGTGCCAGAGAGAACATCTCAGGGGGTGCCTATGGCTACACCTTC.

The chain links TRBV2 to TRBJ2-7; possible D gene TRBD2, 6 bases. The CDR3 sequence is 13 residues long. Germline V CDR1 and CDR2: SNHLY, FYNNEI. The ends were cut back, 5 bases at V and 2 bases at J, with 10 bases in the middle. DNA of the CDR3: TGTGCCAGCAGTCGCAGGGAGGCCTACGAGCAGTACTTC. Residues: CASSRREAYEQYF. Full variable domain (remainder filled in from reference TRBV2 and TRBJ2-7): EPEVTQTPSHQVTQMGQEVILRCVPISNHLYFYWYRQILGQKVEFLVSFYNNEISEKSEIFDDQFSVERPDGSNFTLKIRSTKLEDSAMYFCASSRREAYEQYFGPGTRLTVT.

This clonotype was seen repeatedly, ten times or more. The chain joins TRBV5-1 to TRBJ1-1; D might be TRBD1 (5 bases). This CDR3 is built from 14 residues. V lost 4 bases and J 5 bases, leaving 15 bases between the germline ends. Germline CDR1 SGHRS, CDR2 YFSETQ. CDR3 sequence: CASSPGLPGTEAFF. The CDR3 bases are TGCGCCAGCAGCCCGGGGCTTCCGGGAACTGAAGCTTTCTTT.